Below, 20 T cell receptor beta chains from the same sample are listed, as sequenced in a study of T cell responses to AZD1222 COVID-19 vaccine. The repertoire was sequenced with immunoSEQ multiplex PCR; TCRdb's copy has only in-frame clones and lacks some. The sample consists of some 120,000 clones, roughly 89% of them appearing once. Specimen: peripheral blood, collected on day 0 of AZD1222 vaccination. The receptors come from an adult in good health.

The J gene is TRBJ2-7, the V gene TRBV27; the D gene could be TRBD1 or TRBD2 (5 bases each). Germline CDR1 and CDR2: MNHEY and SMNVEV (reference sequence). Trimming stripped 2 bases from V and 7 bases from J, with 18 bases between. This CDR3 has 15 amino acids. The CDR3 is CASSLMGTKLLEQYF. CDR3 nucleotide sequence: TGTGCCAGCAGTTTAATGGGGACCAAGTTGTTGGAGCAGTACTTC.

This chain joins TRBV9 and TRBJ1-2, with D hard to call. Per the germline V gene, CDR1 is SGDLS and CDR2 is YYNGEE. Trimming stripped 0 bases from V and 0 bases from J, with 9 bases between. The CDR3 is 15 amino acids. The CDR3 bases are TGTGCCAGCAGCGTAGTAGACCTCTCTAACTATGGCTACACCTTC. Amino acid sequence: CASSVVDLSNYGYTF.

This clone was detected only once. This chain links TRBV18 with TRBJ1-2, with D maybe TRBD1 (5 bases). This CDR3 region has 19 residues. The germline V gene encodes CDR1 KGHSH and CDR2 LQKENI. Trimming stripped 2 bases from V and 0 bases from J, with 22 bases between. The CDR3 spells CASSPKLGQAFGANYGYTF. CDR3 bases: TGTGCCAGCTCACCAAAATTGGGGCAGGCCTTTGGAGCTAACTATGGCTACACCTTC. Together with reference TRBV18 and TRBJ1-2, the CDR3 gives the full variable domain: NAGVMQNPRHLVRRRGQEARLRCSPMKGHSHVYWYRQLPEEGLKFMVYLQKENIIDESGMPKERFSAEFPKEGPSILRIQQVVRGDSAAYFCASSPKLGQAFGANYGYTFGSGTRLTVV.

The rearrangement joins TRBV5-1 to TRBJ1-6; possibly TRBD1 for D (5 bases). Germline values: CDR1 SGHRS, CDR2 YFSETQ. V was clipped by 10 bases and J by 10 bases, with 21 bases between them. The CDR3 sequence is 14 residues long. CDR3 nucleotides: TGCGCCTCCCGCTGGGGGGAAGGGAACTCACCCCTCCACTTT. As protein: CASRWGEGNSPLHF.

This rearrangement joins TRBV25-1 to TRBJ1-5; possible D gene TRBD1, 6 bases. Trimming took off 4 bases at V and 0 bases at J, with 7 bases between the two ends. The CDR3 runs to 14 residues. The germline V gene encodes CDR1 MGHDK and CDR2 SYGVNS. CDR3 nucleotides: TGTGCCAGCAGTGGGACAGATAGCAATCAGCCCCAGCATTTT. Protein product: CASSGTDSNQPQHF.

This clone turned up a few times. The chain combines TRBV12-5 with TRBJ1-1, with D perhaps matching TRBD1 (5 bases). CDR3 length: 12 amino acids. The V end was cut by 6 bases, the J end by 11 bases, with 16 bases between. Germline V lookup: CDR1 LGHNT, CDR2 FRNRAP. The CDR3 DNA follows: TGTGCTAGTGGCTTTGAAGGGGCGGGTGCTTTCTTT. It specifies CASGFEGAGAFF.

The V call is TRBV6-2 or TRBV6-3, the J call TRBJ2-1; D is ambiguous. This CDR3 spans 12 amino acids. Trimming shortened V by 1 base and J by 13 bases, and 11 bases separated the two germline ends. Germline-derived CDR1 and CDR2 are MNHEY and SVGEGT. The CDR3 loop reads CASSYFRLVQFF. CDR3 coding DNA: TGTGCCAGCAGTTACTTTCGACTTGTACAGTTCTTC.

The chain couples TRBV19 to TRBJ2-1, with a possible D match to TRBD2 (5 bases). The germline gives CDR1 LNHDA, CDR2 SQIVND (reference sequence). Trimming took 2 bases from V and 7 from J, leaving 15 bases between them. There are 15 residues in the CDR3. The CDR3 here is CASSIWAPRGNEQFF. In DNA, the CDR3 is TGTGCCAGTAGTATATGGGCTCCCCGCGGGAATGAGCAGTTCTTC.

There are a few counts of this clone. The chain links TRBV19 to TRBJ1-3; 7 bases fit TRBD1. The CDR3 covers 16 residues. V shed 4 bases, J shed 2 bases, and the junction held 8 bases outside the gene matches. Per germline, CDR1 LNHDA and CDR2 SQIVND (reference sequence). CDR3 residues: CASSSWGQSPGNTIYF. In DNA, the CDR3 is TGTGCCAGTAGTAGCTGGGGACAGTCACCTGGAAACACCATATATTTT.

This chain joins TRBV5-6 and TRBJ1-4, with 9 nucleotides matching TRBD1. CDR1 SGHDT and CDR2 YYEEEE come from the germline V gene. The V and J ends lost 4 bases and 8 bases, in that order; junction bases with no gene match: 6. The length of the CDR3 is 14 residues. The CDR3 coding sequence is TGTGCCAGCAGCCTGGGACAGGGAGGCGAAAAACTGTTTTTT. It is translated as CASSLGQGGEKLFF.

This sequence joins TRBV30 and TRBJ1-5, with TRBD1 as a possible D gene (5 bases). In germline, CDR1 is GTSNPN, CDR2 SVGIG (reference sequence). V lost 0 bases, J lost 5 bases, and 11 bases lay in between. This CDR3 has 14 amino acids. CDR3 in amino acids: CAWSVQAVHQPQHF. CDR3 in DNA: TGTGCCTGGAGTGTACAGGCCGTACATCAGCCCCAGCATTTT.

The chain couples TRBV7-9 to TRBJ2-2, with D uncertain. Trimming left V 5 bases short and J 0 bases short, with 10 bases between. The CDR3 sequence is 15 residues long. Germline values: CDR1 SEHNR, CDR2 FQNEAQ (reference sequence). In nucleotides, the CDR3 is TGTGCCAGCAGCGTTGGGTCTACGAACACCGGGGAGCTGTTTTTT. Translation gives CASSVGSTNTGELFF.

The V gene is TRBV29-1, the J gene TRBJ1-3; D gene uncertain. The CDR3 covers 11 residues. In germline, CDR1 is SQVTM, CDR2 ANQGSEA. The V end lost 7 bases, the J end lost 4 bases, and 8 bases lay between the germline ends. The CDR3 DNA follows: TGCAGCGCTGTGGAAGGAAACACCATATATTTT. Translated, it gives CSAVEGNTIYF.

The chain has TRBV5-6 and TRBJ2-1, with D perhaps TRBD1 or TRBD2 (5 bases each). The germline V gene encodes CDR1 SGHDT and CDR2 YYEEEE. The CDR3 sequence is 15 residues long. Trimming took 3 bases from V and 8 from J, leaving 18 bases between them. Here the CDR3 DNA reads TGTGCCAGCAGCTGGTCCGGGGCATTTGGGTATGAGCAGTTCTTC. Translation: CASSWSGAFGYEQFF.

V gene TRBV6-4 combines with J gene TRBJ1-2; 7 bases align to TRBD1. Trimming took 2 bases from V and 6 from J; bases not matched to a gene: 3. The CDR3 has 13 amino acids. CDR1 is MRHNA, CDR2 SNTAGT, per germline. This CDR3 reads CASSDGQGDGYTF. CDR3 sequence (DNA): TGTGCCAGCAGTGACGGGCAGGGGGATGGCTACACCTTC.

This rearrangement joins TRBV7-2 to TRBJ2-5, with 9 nucleotides matching TRBD2. The V gene's germline CDR1 is SGHTA and CDR2 FQGNSA. The CDR3 sequence is 16 residues long. Losses at the gene ends were 6 bases for V and 2 bases for J; bases not matched to a gene: 10. The CDR3, as DNA: TGTGCCAGCAGAAAGACTAGCGGTCCGCGTCAAGAGACCCAGTACTTC. It is translated as CASRKTSGPRQETQYF.

The V and J genes are TRBV6-5 and TRBJ1-2; D perhaps matches TRBD1 (5 bases). Germline values: CDR1 MNHEY, CDR2 SVGAGI. V lost 6 bases, J lost 2 bases, and 13 bases lay in between. The CDR3 loop spans 14 amino acids. This CDR3 is CASSRDGKNYGYTF. The CDR3 coding sequence is TGTGCCAGCAGCCGGGACGGAAAAAACTATGGCTACACCTTC.

The chain couples TRBV11-2 to TRBJ1-1, with D uncertain. V was shortened by 3 bases and J by 4 bases, with 9 bases between the two germline ends. The CDR3 totals 13 residues. Per germline, CDR1 SGHAT and CDR2 FQNNGV. CDR3 sequence: CASSFPRGTEAFF. As DNA, the CDR3 is TGTGCCAGCAGCTTCCCCCGGGGCACTGAAGCTTTCTTT.

This clone was found once. This sequence joins TRBV3-1 (or the pseudogene TRBV3-2) and TRBJ1-5; D may be TRBD1 (5 bases). CDR3 length equals 15 residues. Germline assignment: CDR1 LGHDT and CDR2 YNNKEL (reference sequence). V was cut by 3 bases and J by 5 bases, with 14 bases left in between. The CDR3 nucleotides read TGTGCCAGCAGCCACGGGGGACCCACACATCAGCCCCAGCATTTT. Residues: CASSHGGPTHQPQHF.

CDR3 protein: CASSQGHSVTMNTEAFF. As DNA, the CDR3 is TGTGCCAGCAGCCAAGGGCACAGTGTGACAATGAACACTGAAGCTTTCTTT. The V and J genes are TRBV3-1 (or the pseudogene TRBV3-2) and TRBJ1-1; D remains unclear. Trimming removed 1 base from V and 0 bases from J, with 15 bases in between. The CDR3 consists of 17 residues. Germline V lookup: CDR1 LGHDT, CDR2 YNNKEL (reference sequence).